This T cell receptor (beta chain) was observed in a study of cytomegalovirus exposure and HLA in healthy donors. Whole-study context: Findings of an earlier analysis included under 140 million unique TCR beta sequences from roughly 200 million T cells.

At collection, donors were nominally healthy, but unrecorded immune exposures were probable. Use of 60 Vbeta and 13 Jbeta primers characterized the PCR. Sequencing was performed with immunoSEQ multiplex PCR; in TCRdb, only in-frame clones are kept and a portion is missing. Its table records roughly 80,000 clones. The ends lost 1 base at V and 4 bases at J; junction bases unmatched: 6. The CDR3 totals 16 residues. CDR1 and CDR2 from the germline V gene are SGHVS and FQNEAQ. The receptor's source is a man between 50 and 59 years old in good health and CMV-seronegative. The chain employs TRBV7-8 and TRBJ2-3; 9 nucleotides agree with TRBD1. The sequenced sample was PBMCs. CDR3 DNA sequence: TGTGCCAGCAGCTTAGTGGGACAGGGTGTCGCAGATACGCAGTATTTT. The encoded protein is CASSLVGQGVADTQYF.